This is a list of T cell receptor beta chains from one sample in a study of T-cell reconstitution after alpha-beta-depleted transplantation in children. TCRdb re-called the PCR reads with MiXCR, one entry per CDR3 protein. The repertoire holds about 610,000 distinct CDR3 sequences, with 8% to 11% as singletons. Sequencing used PBMCs from the stem cell graft donor, obtained from the stem cell graft. These receptors originate from a human donor who donated a stem cell graft to a child with acute myeloid leukemia. CDR3s include the opening cysteine and the closing phenylalanine or tryptophan. Each record gives: V gene, J gene, clone size, D gene, CDR3 DNA, CDR3 protein. A D gene is named only where the DNA matches it firmly. Not all rows give a size; the values are once, few, many and, for expanded clones, a class.

TRBV6-1,TRBJ2-5,many,TRBD1,TGTGCCAGCAGGATGACAGGGTTGGAGACCCAGTACTTC,CASRMTGLETQYF
TRBV11-1,TRBJ2-7,-,-,TGTGCCAGCAGCTTAGCCTGGCACTCGAGCTACGAGCAGTACTTC,CASSLAWHSSYEQYF
TRBV3-1,TRBJ1-1,-,-,TGTGCCAGCAGCCAAGATGCGGCAGGGAAGGCTTTCTTT,CASSQDAAGKAFF
TRBV10-3,TRBJ2-3,many,-,TGTGCCATCAACCGAGATACTAGCACAGATACGCAGTATTTT,CAINRDTSTDTQYF
TRBV5-1,TRBJ1-5,-,-,TGCGCCAGCAGCTTGGAGGGAATTCAGCCCCAGCATTTT,CASSLEGIQPQHF
TRBV6-5,TRBJ1-5,-,-,TGTGCCAGCAGTTACGTCGGGAAGGATCAGCCCCAGCATTTT,CASSYVGKDQPQHF
TRBV19,TRBJ2-1,-,-,TGTGCCACTAGCCGGACACCCAATGAGCAGTTCTTC,CATSRTPNEQFF
TRBV9,TRBJ2-1,many,-,TGTGCCAGCAGCGTCCTTAGCTTTGGGTACAATGAGCAGTTCTTC,CASSVLSFGYNEQFF
TRBV12-5,TRBJ2-1,few,TRBD2,TGTGCTAGTGGTGAAGGGACTAGCGGACGGGATGAGCAGTTCTTC,CASGEGTSGRDEQFF
TRBV20-1,TRBJ2-1,-,-,TGCAGTGCTAGAGAGGAGGAGAACCTCCGAGGCAATGAGCAGTTCTTC,CSAREEENLRGNEQFF
TRBV19,TRBJ1-1,-,-,TGTGCCAGTAGTATATTGGGGGGGGTTGGCACTGAAGCTTTCTTT,CASSILGGVGTEAFF
TRBV7-2,TRBJ2-7,many,TRBD2,TGTGCCAGCAGCTATTTAGCGGGAGGCTCCTACGAGCAGTACTTC,CASSYLAGGSYEQYF
TRBV5-1,TRBJ1-1,few,-,TGCGCCAGCAGCTTGCGTCTTGGTGACACTGAAGCTTTCTTT,CASSLRLGDTEAFF
TRBV4-3,TRBJ1-6,many,TRBD1,TGCGCCAGCAGCCAAGTGAGTGGGACAGAAAATTCACCCCTCCACTTT,CASSQVSGTENSPLHF
TRBV5-1,TRBJ2-5,many,-,TGCGCCAGCTCTACCGGGACCTACCAAGAGACCCAGTACTTC,CASSTGTYQETQYF
TRBV30,TRBJ2-6,few,-,TGTGCCTGGACCCCCCGGGCAGGCCTGAGCTCTGGGGCCAACGTCCTGACTTTC,CAWTPRAGLSSGANVLTF
TRBV7-2,TRBJ2-1,-,-,TGTGCCAGCAGCCCAGCGGTTGGTGAGCAGTTCTTC,CASSPAVGEQFF
TRBV25-1,TRBJ2-2,many,TRBD1,TGTGCCAGCAGTGGTATGGCAGGGGGCGCCGGCACCGGGGAGCTGTTTTTT,CASSGMAGGAGTGELFF
TRBV5-1,TRBJ2-3,few,TRBD1,TGCGCCAGCAGGGGGGGACAGGCAGATACGCAGTATTTT,CASRGGQADTQYF
TRBV18,TRBJ2-1,few,-,TGTGCCAGCTCACCACCTATACATAAGGGGCAGTTCTTC,CASSPPIHKGQFF
TRBV6-1,TRBJ2-3,many,TRBD2,TGTGCCAGCAGTCCCCGACTAGCGGGAGGCTCCACAGATACGCAGTATTTT,CASSPRLAGGSTDTQYF
TRBV20-1,TRBJ2-1,-,TRBD2,TGCAGTGCTAGAGTGCCTAGCGGGAGGGGGGATGAGCAGTTCTTC,CSARVPSGRGDEQFF
TRBV5-1,TRBJ2-3,few,TRBD2,TGCGCCAGCAGCCCCCGGGCTACCCCGGGACTAGCGCCGTATTTT,CASSPRATPGLAPYF
TRBV20-1,TRBJ2-3,-,TRBD1,TGCAGTGCCCTTGACAGGGGCGGGCAAGATACGCAGTATTTT,CSALDRGGQDTQYF
TRBV5-1,TRBJ2-3,few,-,TGCGCCAGCAGCTTGTTTCGGGAGAGGGGAGATACGCAGTATTTT,CASSLFRERGDTQYF
TRBV7-2,TRBJ2-3,-,TRBD2,TGTGCCAGCAGCTCTACTAGCGGGAGGCACACAGATACGCAGTATTTT,CASSSTSGRHTDTQYF
TRBV29-1,TRBJ2-5,many,TRBD1,TGCAGCGTTGGGGGACAGGGGCCTCAAGAGACCCAGTACTTC,CSVGGQGPQETQYF